Shown below are 10 T cell receptor beta chains from a single sample sequenced in a study of early T cells in non-severe SARS-CoV-2 infection. TCRdb used MiXCR to reprocess the 5' RACE reads, holding one entry per CDR3 protein. The table has 60,000 or so distinct CDR3 sequences, more than 13% seen once. The sample in question was whole blood, obtained at baseline. These receptors were obtained from an adult who was a healthcare worker with PCR-confirmed SARS-CoV-2 infection or an uninfected control (not recorded which).

CDR3 in DNA: TGCAGTGCTAGAGGACGGTTAAACACCGGGGAGCTGTTTTTT. Protein sequence: CSARGRLNTGELFF. The chain links TRBV20-1 to TRBJ2-2, with unresolved D. Germline CDR1 and CDR2: DFQATT and SNEGSKA (reference sequence). CDR3 size: 14 residues. The V gene lost 1 base and the J gene lost 2 bases, with 8 bases spanning the gap.

V gene TRBV19 combines with J gene TRBJ2-2, with D possibly TRBD2 on 5 matching bases. This CDR3 has 15 amino acids. V was pared by 9 bases and J by 0 bases, with 14 bases between. Germline V lookup: CDR1 LNHDA, CDR2 SQIVND (reference sequence). The CDR3 DNA sequence: TGTGCCAGCCTCGCGCGGACTGCGAACACCGGGGAGCTGTTTTTT. The encoded protein is CASLARTANTGELFF.

The chain has TRBV5-1 and TRBJ2-3; a possible D gene is TRBD2 (7 bases). Deletions cut 0 bases from V and 2 bases from J, with 19 bases between. The CDR3 is 18 residues long. The germline V gene has CDR1 SGHRS and CDR2 YFSETQ. Here the CDR3 DNA reads TGCGCCAGCAGCTTGGAGGAGGCTAGCGGACAGATCACAGATACGCAGTATTTT. Protein product: CASSLEEASGQITDTQYF.

The chain has TRBV28 and TRBJ1-3, with TRBD1 matching 11 bases. The length of the CDR3 is 15 residues. Germline V gene data show CDR1 as MDHEN and CDR2 as SYDVKM. The trim removed 6 bases at V and 4 bases at J, leaving 5 bases unmatched. CDR3 residues: CASRGQGAFGNTIYF. In nucleotides, the CDR3 is TGTGCCAGCAGAGGACAGGGGGCTTTCGGAAACACCATATATTTT.

This clonotype was picked up many times. The rearrangement links TRBV3-1 to TRBJ2-1; a possible D gene is TRBD2 (5 bases). Between the trimmed V and J ends, which lost 1 base and 9 bases, there was a span of 10 bases. The CDR3 has 13 amino acids. CDR1 is LGHDT and CDR2 is YNNKEL in the germline V gene (reference sequence). The CDR3: CASSQVRGREQFF. CDR3 nucleotide sequence: TGTGCCAGCAGCCAAGTCCGGGGTCGTGAGCAGTTCTTC.

This clonotype appeared a few times. This rearrangement joins TRBV19 to TRBJ1-5; a possible D gene is TRBD1 (5 bases). Germline V gene data show CDR1 as LNHDA and CDR2 as SQIVND (reference sequence). There are 15 residues in the CDR3. The V and J ends lost 6 bases and 2 bases respectively, with 14 bases between them. CDR3 sequence: CASSPGAVGNQPQHF. The CDR3 region has the DNA TGTGCCAGTAGCCCCGGGGCAGTAGGCAATCAGCCCCAGCATTTT.

The chain employs TRBV3-1 and TRBJ2-7; D unresolved. Per the germline V gene, CDR1 is LGHDT and CDR2 is YNNKEL (reference sequence). Trimming removed 0 bases from V and 1 base from J, with 7 bases in between. The CDR3 runs to 14 residues. CDR3 nucleotides: TGTGCCAGCAGCCAAGATTGGGCTTCCTACGAGCAGTACTTC. Encoded protein: CASSQDWASYEQYF.

This chain connects TRBV10-1 to TRBJ2-5; no firm D call. This CDR3 comprises 13 residues. V gave up 3 bases and J gave up 5 bases, with 10 bases separating them. The V gene's germline CDR1 is WNHNN and CDR2 SYGVQD (reference sequence). The CDR3: CASSDGVRETQYF. CDR3 nucleotide sequence: TGCGCCAGCAGTGACGGAGTGAGGGAGACCCAGTACTTC.

The CDR3 spells CSARTSGVSGELFF. CDR3 DNA: TGCAGTGCCAGGACTAGCGGTGTTTCCGGGGAGCTGTTTTTT. The V gene is TRBV20-1, the J gene TRBJ2-2; TRBD2 agrees at 10 bases. J was trimmed by 6 bases and V by 6 bases; bases with no gene match: 7. The CDR3 is 14 amino acids. The germline gives CDR1 DFQATT, CDR2 SNEGSKA (reference sequence).

This clonotype was detected many times. V gene TRBV7-8 combines with J gene TRBJ2-7; the match to TRBD2 covers 8 bases. Germline loops: CDR1 SGHVS, CDR2 FQNEAQ. This CDR3 comprises 16 residues. The junction had 13 bases not matched to a gene; V was cut back by 5 bases and J by 4 bases. This chain's CDR3 is CASSGINSGVDYEQYF. The DNA of the CDR3 is TGTGCCAGCAGCGGGATCAATAGCGGGGTGGATTACGAGCAGTACTTC.